This is a list of T cell receptor beta chains from one sample in a study of cytomegalovirus exposure and HLA in healthy donors. This table comes from immunoSEQ multiplex PCR, and its TCRdb copy is limited to in-frame clones, with some not included. The sample carries 90,000 to 140,000 clones, around 70% recorded once. Sequenced material: PBMCs. The receptor set was obtained from a man aged 25-40 years in good health and CMV-seronegative. The CDR3 runs from the conserved cysteine through the conserved F or W. A D gene is named only where the DNA matches it firmly. Clone size is stated in some rows and not others, as once, few, many or a class when expanded.

CDR3 DNA	CDR3 protein	clone size	D gene	J gene	V gene
TGTGCCAGCTCCCTGCCGCGACACCCCTATGGCTACACCTTC	CASSLPRHPYGYTF	-	-	TRBJ1-2	TRBV18
TGTGCCAGCAGCCCTGGACAGGAGATTAACTATGGCTACACCTTC	CASSPGQEINYGYTF	-	TRBD1	TRBJ1-2	TRBV5-4
TGTGCCAGCACGCAACAGGGGTCGAACACCGGGGAGCTGTTTTTT	CASTQQGSNTGELFF	-	TRBD1	TRBJ2-2	TRBV28
TGTGCCAGCAGCTCAATCACAGGGACGACGGGCTACACCTTC	CASSSITGTTGYTF	-	-	TRBJ1-2	TRBV7-2
TGCGCCAGCAGCCCGCCAGACTATAATTCACCCCTCCACTTT	CASSPPDYNSPLHF	-	-	TRBJ1-6	TRBV5-1
TGTGCCAGCAGTGAATATAGCGGGACAACAGATACGCAGTATTTT	CASSEYSGTTDTQYF	-	TRBD2	TRBJ2-3	TRBV6-1
TGTGCCAGCTGTCGCGGGGCCAACAATTCACCCCTCCACTTT	CASCRGANNSPLHF	few	-	TRBJ1-6	TRBV6-5
TGTGCCAGCAGCTTGCGGAGCGGGAGGGCCGGGGAGACCCAGTACTTC	CASSLRSGRAGETQYF	-	TRBD2	TRBJ2-5	TRBV5-4
TGTGCCAGCAGGGGGACTAGCGGGAGTGTAAACACCGGGGAGCTGTTTTTT	CASRGTSGSVNTGELFF	once	TRBD2	TRBJ2-2	TRBV2
TGTGCCAGCAGTGTGTCGACAGGCCCACTGTCTGAAGCTTTCTTT	CASSVSTGPLSEAFF	-	-	TRBJ1-1	TRBV2
TGTGCCAGCAGCTTGCGCACAGGCTCTGGGGCCAACGTCCTGACTTTC	CASSLRTGSGANVLTF	-	-	TRBJ2-6	TRBV5-5
TGCGCCAGCAGCCAAACGACAGGGGGCAATCAGCCCCAGCATTTT	CASSQTTGGNQPQHF	few	TRBD1	TRBJ1-5	TRBV4-3
TGTGCCAGCAGCTTAGCGCGGGAGAACTATGGCTACACCTTC	CASSLARENYGYTF	-	-	TRBJ1-2	TRBV7-2
TGTGCCAGTAGTATACTCACGGTAGAAGGAAACACCATATATTTT	CASSILTVEGNTIYF	-	-	TRBJ1-3	TRBV19
TGTGCCAGCAGCCTAAATCAGGGACAAGAGACCCAGTACTTC	CASSLNQGQETQYF	-	-	TRBJ2-5	TRBV7-2
TGTGCCAGCAGCCCCGGGACACCAGCCTACGAGCAGTACTTC	CASSPGTPAYEQYF	few	-	TRBJ2-7	TRBV11-2
TGCGCCAGCAGCCAAGGAGGCAGACCGCAAGAGACCCAGTACTTC	CASSQGGRPQETQYF	-	-	TRBJ2-5	TRBV4-3
TGTGCCATCAACACGCCGGGAGGAACAGATACGCAGTATTTT	CAINTPGGTDTQYF	once	TRBD2	TRBJ2-3	TRBV10-3
TGCGCCAGCAGCTTGGGGACAGACTCCTACGAGCAGTACTTC	CASSLGTDSYEQYF	-	-	TRBJ2-7	TRBV5-1
TGTGCCAGCAGCGCCGGTACCGGGACAGGGACCTACGAGCAGTACTTC	CASSAGTGTGTYEQYF	few	TRBD1	TRBJ2-7	TRBV9
TGTGCCATCAGTGGAAACGGGGGGAGAGGAGCTTTCTTT	CAISGNGGRGAFF	-	-	TRBJ1-1	TRBV10-3
TGTGCCAGCTCAGCTAGCGAAGGCGAGCAGTACTTC	CASSASEGEQYF	-	-	TRBJ2-7	TRBV18
TGCAGCGTTGCGGTAGGGGGCGCGGCAGATACGCAGTATTTT	CSVAVGGAADTQYF	-	TRBD1	TRBJ2-3	TRBV29-1
TGTGCCAGCAGCACCCGAGACAGTCCTCAGTACTTC	CASSTRDSPQYF	-	-	TRBJ2-5	TRBV5-4
TGTGCCAGCAGTTACTACAGGGGTAATGAAAAACTGTTTTTT	CASSYYRGNEKLFF	few	TRBD1	TRBJ1-4	TRBV6-6
TGTGCCAGTAGTATCGACAGGGGCCTGGGGAATGGCTACACCTTC	CASSIDRGLGNGYTF	-	TRBD1	TRBJ1-2	TRBV19
TGTGCCAGCAGTTCCTCTTCCGGGACACTGGAGCAGTTCTTC	CASSSSSGTLEQFF	-	-	TRBJ2-1	TRBV6-5
TGTGCCAGCAGCTTTAGCGGGAGCCCCGATACGCAGTATTTT	CASSFSGSPDTQYF	-	TRBD2	TRBJ2-3	TRBV28
TGTGCCACCAGCAGAGAGGAGGGGAACTATGGCTACACCTTC	CATSREEGNYGYTF	-	-	TRBJ1-2	TRBV15
TGTGCCAGCAGCTTGGGACCCGGGACAGGGGCAGCTTTCTTT	CASSLGPGTGAAFF	-	TRBD1	TRBJ1-1	TRBV11-1
TGTGCCAGCAGTGGGACAGCGGGAGGCACAGATACGCAGTATTTT	CASSGTAGGTDTQYF	few	TRBD2	TRBJ2-3	TRBV6-4
TGTGCCTGGAGTTATCAGATCAACACTGAAGCTTTCTTT	CAWSYQINTEAFF	-	-	TRBJ1-1	TRBV30